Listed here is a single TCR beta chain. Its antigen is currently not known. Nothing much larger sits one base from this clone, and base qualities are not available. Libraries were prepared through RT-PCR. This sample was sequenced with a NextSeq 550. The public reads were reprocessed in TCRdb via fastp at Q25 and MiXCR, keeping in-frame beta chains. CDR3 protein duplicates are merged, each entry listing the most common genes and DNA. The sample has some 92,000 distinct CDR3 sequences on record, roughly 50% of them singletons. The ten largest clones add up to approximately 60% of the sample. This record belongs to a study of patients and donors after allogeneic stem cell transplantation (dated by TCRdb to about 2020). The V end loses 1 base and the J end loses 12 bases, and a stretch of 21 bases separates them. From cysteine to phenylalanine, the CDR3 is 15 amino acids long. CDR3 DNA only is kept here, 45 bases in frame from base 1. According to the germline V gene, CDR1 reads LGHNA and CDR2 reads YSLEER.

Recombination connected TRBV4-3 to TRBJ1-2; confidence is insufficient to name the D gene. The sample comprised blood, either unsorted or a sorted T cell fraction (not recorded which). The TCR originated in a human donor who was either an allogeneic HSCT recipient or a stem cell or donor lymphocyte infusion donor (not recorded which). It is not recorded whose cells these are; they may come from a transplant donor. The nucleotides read TGCGCCAGCAGCCAAGGGTTGGGCAAATCGATTCGTGACACCTTC. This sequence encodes CASSQGLGKSIRDTF.